Presented here are 27 T cell receptor beta chains from one specimen sequenced in a study. TCRdb independently ran MiXCR on the reads; one entry per CDR3 protein. The sample lists several thousand distinct CDR3 sequences, roughly 8.6% occurring once. The sequenced sample consisted of CD4+ T cells from synovial fluid. These receptors were collected from a human donor with rheumatoid arthritis.

This clonotype was counted many times. The V gene is TRBV28, the J gene TRBJ1-2; D possibly corresponds to TRBD1 (6 bases). From germline, CDR1 is MDHEN and CDR2 SYDVKM. V lost 6 bases to trimming and J lost 4 bases, with 9 bases between them. The CDR3 spans 12 residues. The CDR3 protein is CASRTGSYGYTF. In nucleotides, the CDR3 is TGTGCCAGCAGGACAGGATCCTATGGCTACACCTTC.

In its sample, this clonotype is medium-sized. This chain uses TRBV25-1 with TRBJ1-2; D ambiguous. This CDR3 region has 13 residues. Germline values: CDR1 MGHDK, CDR2 SYGVNS. V was cut by 2 bases and J by 4 bases, with 8 bases left in between. CDR3 residues: CASSEPLAYGYTF. The DNA for the CDR3 is TGTGCCAGCAGTGAACCCCTTGCCTATGGCTACACCTTC.

This clonotype has at least ten counts. The rearrangement links TRBV7-9 to TRBJ1-1; D remains ambiguous. The germline V gene has CDR1 SEHNR and CDR2 FQNEAQ (reference sequence). The CDR3 runs to 11 residues. Trimming stripped 5 bases from V and 3 bases from J, with 4 bases between. The CDR3 region has the DNA TGTGCCAGCAGCCTGGACACTGAAGCTTTCTTT. Residues: CASSLDTEAFF.

The gene calls are TRBV3-1 and TRBJ1-2; the D is unclear. Germline loops: CDR1 LGHDT, CDR2 YNNKEL (reference sequence). The V and J ends lost 4 bases and 3 bases respectively, with 12 bases between them. The CDR3 loop spans 14 amino acids. In nucleotides, the CDR3 is TGTGCCAGCAGCCTTACCGGGGAGGACTATGGCTACACCTTC. Its translation: CASSLTGEDYGYTF.

This clonotype occurred many times. V usage is TRBV28 and J usage is TRBJ1-2; D is uncertain. The CDR3 is 15 residues long. CDR1 is MDHEN, CDR2 SYDVKM, per germline. V lost 5 bases to trimming and J lost 2 bases, with 15 bases between them. In nucleotides, the CDR3 is TGTGCCAGCAGTCCACCCAGTATGTGGAACTATGGCTACACCTTC. Translation: CASSPPSMWNYGYTF.

By sample fraction, this clonotype is medium-sized (0.01 to 0.1%). The V gene is TRBV5-4, the J gene TRBJ2-3; TRBD2 matches at 7 bases. V was clipped by 4 bases and J by 2 bases; unmatched bases: 10. This CDR3 region has 16 residues. CDR1 is SGHNT and CDR2 is YYREEE in the germline V gene (reference sequence). The CDR3 bases are TGTGCCAGCAGCCGCGAGCGGGATTCTTTCACAGATACGCAGTATTTT. Its protein is CASSRERDSFTDTQYF.

This clonotype was seen many times. CDR3 loop: CAIGRDSGNTIYF. CDR3 sequence (DNA): TGTGCCATCGGGCGCGACTCTGGAAACACCATATATTTT. The chain links TRBV10-3 to TRBJ1-3; D uncertain. Germline V gene data show CDR1 as ENHRY and CDR2 as SYGVKD. The CDR3 totals 13 residues. V was cut by 8 bases and J by 0 bases, with 8 bases left in between.

This clonotype rates as medium-sized. The V and J genes are TRBV2 and TRBJ2-7; D is unclear. The CDR3 is 11 amino acids. V was trimmed by 6 bases and J by 4 bases, leaving 7 bases between them. Germline CDR1 and CDR2: SNHLY and FYNNEI. CDR3 residues: CASSLLYEQYF. The CDR3, as DNA: TGTGCCAGCAGCCTTCTTTACGAGCAGTACTTC.

This clonotype has ten or more counts. Mismatch with germline at one junction end may stem from a read error. The J gene is TRBJ2-7, the V gene TRBV7-9; D is unresolved. CDR3 length: 14 amino acids. Germline CDR1 SEHNR, CDR2 FQNEAQ (reference sequence). CDR3 coding DNA: TGTTCCAGCAGCCCGGCTCTAAAACCTTACGAGCAGTACTTC. It translates to CSSSPALKPYEQYF.

In its sample, this clonotype ranks as medium-sized. The chain links TRBV3-1 to TRBJ2-7; 9 nucleotides match TRBD2. In germline, CDR1 is LGHDT, CDR2 YNNKEL (reference sequence). Trimming took 4 bases from V and 4 from J; bases not matched to a gene: 2. This CDR3 spans 13 amino acids. The CDR3 bases are TGTGCCAGCAGCCGCGGGAGGGGGTACGAGCAGTACTTC. It encodes CASSRGRGYEQYF.

This clonotype has a count of ten or more. This chain links TRBV7-8 with TRBJ2-7; 10 bases line up with TRBD1. CDR1 is SGHVS and CDR2 is FQNEAQ in the germline V gene. The CDR3 covers 15 residues. The trim removed 2 bases at V and 3 bases at J, leaving 4 bases unmatched. The CDR3 spells CASSLPGQGVYEQYF. CDR3 bases: TGTGCCAGCAGCTTACCAGGACAGGGGGTCTACGAGCAGTACTTC.

This clonotype is termed medium-sized (0.01 to 0.1%). The J gene is TRBJ2-1, the V gene TRBV27; 7 bases are a match to TRBD1. The trim removed 6 bases at V and 8 bases at J, leaving 10 bases unmatched. Germline V lookup: CDR1 MNHEY, CDR2 SMNVEV (reference sequence). The CDR3 totals 14 residues. CDR3 residues: CASRPGTERDEQFF. CDR3 nucleotides: TGTGCCAGCAGACCCGGGACAGAGAGAGATGAGCAGTTCTTC.

This clonotype is medium-sized. CDR3: CATGTTGSRGTGELFF. The DNA for the CDR3 is TGTGCCACCGGAACCACCGGGTCCCGGGGCACCGGGGAGCTGTTTTTT. The genes are TRBV15 and TRBJ2-2; maybe TRBD2 (5 bases). Germline CDR1 is LNHNV and CDR2 is YYDKDF (reference sequence). V was shortened by 8 bases and J by 4 bases, with 20 bases between the two germline ends. The length of the CDR3 is 16 residues.

The chain has TRBV7-9 and TRBJ2-1, with 7 bases aligning to TRBD2. V was pared by 1 base and J by 7 bases, with 7 bases of the junction left unmatched. Germline V gene sequence: CDR1 SEHNR, CDR2 FQNEAQ (reference sequence). This CDR3 has 15 residues. DNA of the CDR3: TGTGCCAGCAGCTTAGTACGGGCGGGGGAAAATGAGCAGTTCTTC. Its protein is CASSLVRAGENEQFF. The full variable domain, with the rest looked up from reference TRBV7-9 and TRBJ2-1, is DTGVSQNPRHKITKRGQNVTFRCDPISEHNRLYWYRQTLGQGPEFLTYFQNEAQLEKSRLLSDRFSAERPKGSFSTLEIQRTEQGDSAMYLCASSLVRAGENEQFFGPGTRLTVL.

In this sample, this clonotype turned up many times. The chain uses TRBV20-1 and TRBJ2-7; 8 nucleotides align to TRBD1. Per germline, CDR1 DFQATT and CDR2 SNEGSKA (reference sequence). The CDR3 is 17 residues long. The junction had 16 bases not matched to a gene; V was cut back by 1 base and J by 5 bases. The CDR3 DNA sequence: TGCAGTGCTAGAGCCATGACAGGGGTGGCGGGAAAGGACGAGCAGTACTTC. This gives the protein CSARAMTGVAGKDEQYF.

Concerning this clonotype: Just one base apart from a much larger clone, this may be a read error. This chain's CDR3 is CASNIGGNSNQPQHF. The CDR3 DNA reads TGTGCCAGCAACATAGGGGGGAATAGCAATCAGCCCCAGCATTTT. The J gene is TRBJ1-5, the V gene TRBV28; D is possibly TRBD1 (6 bases). V lost 7 bases and J 0 bases, leaving 13 bases between the germline ends. This CDR3 region has 15 residues. Germline CDR1 MDHEN, CDR2 SYDVKM.

The chain combines TRBV9 with TRBJ2-5; D is uncertain. The CDR3 is made up of 14 amino acids. CDR1 and CDR2 from the germline V gene are SGDLS and YYNGEE. The germline V and J ends were trimmed by 0 bases and 5 bases, with 11 bases remaining between them. CDR3 sequence (DNA): TGTGCCAGCAGCGTAGAGACCCACGGGGAGACCCAGTACTTC. Protein sequence: CASSVETHGETQYF.

V gene TRBV14 combines with J gene TRBJ2-1; TRBD2 matches at 7 bases. The CDR3 totals 16 residues. Trimming removed 4 bases from V and 7 bases from J; junction bases left unmatched: 13. The V gene's germline CDR1 is SGHDN and CDR2 FVKESK. CDR3 amino acids: CASSLALRERQNEQFF. CDR3 bases: TGTGCCAGCAGCCTCGCCTTGCGGGAGAGGCAGAATGAGCAGTTCTTC.

This clonotype rates as medium-sized. This chain uses TRBV6-5 with TRBJ2-7; 8 bases are a match to TRBD1. Germline V CDR1 and CDR2: MNHEY, SVGAGI. This CDR3 has 14 residues. V lost 5 bases to trimming and J lost 2 bases; unmatched junction nucleotides: 5. The CDR3: CASSAGGGTYEQYF. The CDR3 nucleotides are TGTGCCAGCAGTGCAGGGGGCGGAACCTACGAGCAGTACTTC.

This clonotype has ten or more counts. This chain links TRBV20-1 with TRBJ2-7, with D perhaps matching TRBD1 (6 bases). Looked up from germline, CDR1 is DFQATT and CDR2 is SNEGSKA (reference sequence). V was shortened by 0 bases and J by 2 bases, with 14 bases between the two germline ends. CDR3 length: 15 amino acids. This CDR3 reads CSARESTGSPYEQYF. CDR3 nucleotide sequence: TGCAGTGCTAGAGAGTCGACAGGTTCCCCCTACGAGCAGTACTTC.

Many counts were recorded for this clonotype. This chain uses TRBV5-1 with TRBJ2-2; D not resolved. The V and J ends lost 3 bases and 5 bases respectively, with 14 bases between them. Germline values: CDR1 SGHRS, CDR2 YFSETQ. The CDR3 is made up of 15 amino acids. This chain's CDR3 is CASSSSGSGTGELFF. CDR3 coding DNA: TGCGCCAGCAGCTCTTCAGGAAGTGGTACCGGGGAGCTGTTTTTT.

The J gene is TRBJ2-3, the V gene TRBV6-2 or TRBV6-3; perhaps TRBD1 as D (5 bases). The germline V gene has CDR1 MNHEY and CDR2 SVGEGT. Trimming removed 5 bases from V and 5 bases from J, with 17 bases in between. The CDR3 is 15 residues long. In nucleotides, the CDR3 is TGTGCCAGCAGTGCGCAGGGTCCCTGTCAAGATACGCAGTATTTT. This gives the protein CASSAQGPCQDTQYF.

This clonotype is judged medium-sized. The chain combines TRBV19 with TRBJ2-7, with a possible D match to TRBD2 (6 bases). Germline loops: CDR1 LNHDA, CDR2 SQIVND (reference sequence). The CDR3 extends over 15 amino acids. V lost 6 bases, J lost 3 bases, and 18 bases lay in between. CDR3 DNA sequence: TGTGCCAGTAGCCGGGGGATACGTCTAGTCTACGAGCAGTACTTC. It translates to CASSRGIRLVYEQYF.

By proportion, this clonotype is medium-sized. The chain is built from TRBV12-3 or TRBV12-4 and TRBJ2-3, with D tentatively TRBD2 (6 bases). V gave up 8 bases and J gave up 2 bases, with 8 bases separating them. CDR3 length equals 12 residues. The CDR3 spells CASGTVTDTQYF. The CDR3 DNA is TGTGCCAGCGGGACTGTCACAGATACGCAGTATTTT.

In this sample, this clonotype turned up a few times. With a much larger clone just one base away, this may be a read error. The chain couples TRBV7-2 to TRBJ2-7; TRBD1 agrees at 10 bases. Germline CDR1 SGHTA, CDR2 FQGNSA. This CDR3 has 14 amino acids. The trim removed 4 bases at V and 6 bases at J, leaving 6 bases unmatched. CDR3 DNA: TGTGCCAGCAGCTGGACAGGGGGTTTGGGCGAGCAGTACTTC. Protein product: CASSWTGGLGEQYF.

This clonotype was detected only a few times. The rearrangement joins TRBV6-6 to TRBJ1-6; D gene uncertain. This CDR3 contains 14 residues. Germline CDR1 is MNHNY and CDR2 is SVGAGI (reference sequence). Trimming took 4 bases from V and 5 from J, leaving 9 bases between them. For the CDR3, the DNA is TGTGCCAGCAGTTTCGGTCAGGATAATTCACCCCTCCACTTT. Amino acids: CASSFGQDNSPLHF.

This clonotype was counted between two and nine times. The rearrangement uses TRBV20-1 and TRBJ1-2; TRBD1 agrees at 9 bases. V lost 0 bases and J lost 6; bases outside the gene matches: 5. Looked up from germline, CDR1 is DFQATT and CDR2 is SNEGSKA (reference sequence). The CDR3 has 14 amino acids. The CDR3 DNA follows: TGCAGTGCTAGAGAGGGACAGGGAGCTCATGGCTACACCTTC. Translation: CSAREGQGAHGYTF.